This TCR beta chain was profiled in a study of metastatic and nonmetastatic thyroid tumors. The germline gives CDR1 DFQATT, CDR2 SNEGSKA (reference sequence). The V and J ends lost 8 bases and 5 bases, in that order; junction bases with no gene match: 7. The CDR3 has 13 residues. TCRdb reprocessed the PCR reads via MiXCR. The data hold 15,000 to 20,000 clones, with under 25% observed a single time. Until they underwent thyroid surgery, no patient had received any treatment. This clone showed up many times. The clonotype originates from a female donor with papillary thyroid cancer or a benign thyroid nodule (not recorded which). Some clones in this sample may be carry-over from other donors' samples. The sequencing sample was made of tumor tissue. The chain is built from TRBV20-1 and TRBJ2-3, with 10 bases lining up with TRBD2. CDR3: CSTASGRRDTQYF. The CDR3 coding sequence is TGCAGTACTGCTAGCGGGAGAAGAGATACGCAGTATTTT.